These T cell receptor beta chains were read from a single sample in a study of T-cell reconstitution after alpha-beta-depleted transplantation in children. From the PCR reads, TCRdb called clonotypes with MiXCR, one entry per CDR3 protein. The sample consists of about 500,000 distinct CDR3 sequences, 10% to 12% of them appearing once. The sequencing used PBMCs, mostly from graft donor cells, collected 180 days after TCRalphabeta/CD19-depleted stem cell transplant. These receptors were collected from a female patient aged 2-10 years who had a stem cell transplant for aplastic anemia, so the T cells may come from the graft donor. Each CDR3 is given with its conserved first and last residue. A D gene is named only where the DNA matches it firmly. Rows may omit the clone size; those that give it use once, few, many or a size class.

v_gene	j_gene	len	d_gene	abundance	CDR3aa	CDR3nt
TRBV11-2	TRBJ2-1	19	-	-	CASSPLRGPRFSHYNEQFF	TGTGCCAGCAGCCCTCTTAGAGGTCCGAGATTCTCCCATTACAATGAGCAGTTCTTC
TRBV20-1	TRBJ2-7	16	TRBD1	few	CSATPGQGALTYEQYF	TGCAGTGCTACCCCGGGACAGGGGGCGTTGACCTACGAGCAGTACTTC
TRBV11-2	TRBJ2-1	17	TRBD2	-	CASSLSPPSGRANEQFF	TGTGCCAGCAGCTTATCCCCCCCCAGCGGGAGGGCCAATGAGCAGTTCTTC
TRBV21-1	TRBJ1-1	17	-	few	CASSKRGTGFMNTEAFF	TGTGCCAGCAGCAAAAGGGGGACAGGGTTTATGAACACTGAAGCTTTCTTT
TRBV6-1	TRBJ2-3	16	-	-	CASSDPGTITTDTQYF	TGTGCCAGCAGCGATCCCGGGACAATCACAACAGATACGCAGTATTTT
TRBV12-3/TRBV12-4	TRBJ1-5	17	-	few	CASSLAWGRVRDQPQHF	TGTGCCAGCAGTTTAGCGTGGGGGCGAGTTAGAGATCAGCCCCAGCATTTT
TRBV15	TRBJ2-5	16	TRBD2	-	CATSRDPSGSRETQYF	TGTGCCACCAGCAGAGATCCTAGCGGGAGCAGAGAGACCCAGTACTTC
TRBV29-1	TRBJ2-2	17	-	few	CSVGGRPGQQNTGELFF	TGCAGCGTTGGAGGGAGACCGGGACAACAAAACACCGGGGAGCTGTTTTTT
TRBV28	TRBJ1-1	16	-	-	CASSLRSGRGLSEAFF	TGTGCCAGCAGTTTACGATCGGGCAGGGGCCTGTCTGAAGCTTTCTTT
TRBV5-1	TRBJ2-3	12	-	few	CASSITGDTQYF	TGCGCCAGCAGCATCACAGGGGATACGCAGTATTTT
TRBV20-1	TRBJ2-2	13	-	many	CSARGSGAGELFF	TGCAGTGCTAGAGGAAGTGGGGCCGGGGAGCTGTTTTTT
TRBV5-1	TRBJ1-2	19	TRBD1	few	CASSNNDWDRRLSSYGYTF	TGCGCCAGCAGCAACAATGATTGGGACAGGAGGCTCTCGAGCTATGGCTACACCTTC
TRBV14	TRBJ2-1	14	TRBD1	few	CASSQDQQGEEQFF	TGTGCCAGCAGCCAAGATCAACAGGGGGAGGAGCAGTTCTTC
TRBV20-1	TRBJ1-1	15	-	few	CSGRGTGAWVTEAFF	TGCAGTGGGAGGGGGACGGGTGCTTGGGTGACTGAAGCTTTCTTT
TRBV5-1	TRBJ1-4	13	-	-	CASSLNREEKLFF	TGCGCCAGCAGCTTGAACAGGGAGGAAAAACTGTTTTTT
TRBV7-2	TRBJ2-3	15	-	-	CASTRAPYGADTQYF	TGTGCCAGCACCAGAGCCCCCTATGGCGCAGATACGCAGTATTTT
TRBV15	TRBJ1-2	17	TRBD1	-	CATSILTGGKTNYGYTF	TGTGCCACCAGCATTCTGACAGGGGGAAAAACTAACTATGGCTACACCTTC
TRBV12-3/TRBV12-4	TRBJ2-3	13	-	few	CASSVVNTDTQYF	TGTGCCAGCAGTGTCGTGAACACAGATACGCAGTATTTT